This is a list of T cell receptor beta chains from one sample in a study of PD-L1 blockade in urothelial cancer. Data came from immunoSEQ multiplex PCR; TCRdb stores just in-frame clones and leaves some out. Found here are approximately 65,000 clones, around nine tenths of them singletons; the top ten hold 3.4%. The material was PBMCs, obtained around atezolizumab (anti-PD-L1) treatment. These receptors originate from a man aged 60-69 years with urothelial cancer. The CDR3 runs from the conserved cysteine through the conserved F or W. A D gene is named only where the DNA matches it firmly. The size field is filled for only some rows; it gives once, few, many or a size class.

V gene: TRBV6-5
clone size: NA
J gene: TRBJ2-7
D gene: NA
CDR3 protein: CASSYSSLEGPYEQYF
CDR3 DNA: TGTGCCAGCAGTTACTCGTCTTTGGAGGGCCCCTACGAGCAGTACTTC

V gene: TRBV9
clone size: NA
J gene: TRBJ1-4
D gene: TRBD1
CDR3 protein: CASSVGQGAPTNEKLFF
CDR3 DNA: TGTGCCAGCAGCGTGGGACAGGGGGCTCCTACTAATGAAAAACTGTTTTTT

V gene: TRBV6-6
clone size: NA
J gene: TRBJ2-7
D gene: TRBD1
CDR3 protein: CASSYSPGQGYGKYF
CDR3 DNA: TGTGCCAGCAGTTACAGTCCGGGACAGGGGTACGGCAAGTACTTC

V gene: TRBV10-1
clone size: NA
J gene: TRBJ1-5
D gene: NA
CDR3 protein: CASSEWRQNPIFNQPQHF
CDR3 DNA: TGCGCCAGCAGTGAGTGGAGACAGAATCCCATCTTTAATCAGCCCCAGCATTTT

V gene: TRBV27
clone size: NA
J gene: TRBJ1-5
D gene: TRBD1
CDR3 protein: CASSFGDRNQPQHF
CDR3 DNA: TGTGCCAGCAGTTTTGGGGACAGGAATCAGCCCCAGCATTTT

V gene: TRBV6-1
clone size: once
J gene: TRBJ2-7
D gene: TRBD1
CDR3 protein: CASSAFVYRDRDHEQYF
CDR3 DNA: TGTGCCAGCAGTGCCTTTGTCTACCGGGACAGGGACCACGAGCAGTACTTC

V gene: TRBV5-4
clone size: NA
J gene: TRBJ2-7
D gene: TRBD2
CDR3 protein: CASSSPGLASHEQYF
CDR3 DNA: TGTGCCAGCAGTTCTCCGGGACTAGCGTCTCACGAGCAGTACTTC

V gene: TRBV7-9
clone size: NA
J gene: TRBJ2-3
D gene: TRBD2
CDR3 protein: CASSPAGGPTDTQYF
CDR3 DNA: TGTGCCAGCAGCCCAGCGGGGGGGCCTACAGATACGCAGTATTTT

V gene: TRBV11-2
clone size: NA
J gene: TRBJ2-7
D gene: TRBD2
CDR3 protein: CASSFTAGPYEQYF
CDR3 DNA: TGTGCCAGCAGCTTCACAGCGGGGCCCTACGAGCAGTACTTC

V gene: TRBV5-6
clone size: NA
J gene: TRBJ2-5
D gene: TRBD2
CDR3 protein: CASSLPGAGGGETQYF
CDR3 DNA: TGTGCCAGCAGCTTGCCGGGGGCGGGAGGGGGAGAGACCCAGTACTTC

V gene: TRBV28
clone size: NA
J gene: TRBJ2-5
D gene: NA
CDR3 protein: CASSAPPQIPLETQYF
CDR3 DNA: TGTGCCAGCAGCGCACCACCACAGATACCTCTGGAGACCCAGTACTTC

V gene: TRBV6-6
clone size: NA
J gene: TRBJ2-1
D gene: TRBD1
CDR3 protein: CASSYPDRSPLAEQFF
CDR3 DNA: TGTGCCAGCAGTTACCCGGACAGGTCCCCCCTCGCTGAGCAGTTCTTC

V gene: TRBV7-9
clone size: NA
J gene: TRBJ2-5
D gene: NA
CDR3 protein: CASSSPGQVRETQYF
CDR3 DNA: TGTGCCAGCAGCTCTCCGGGACAAGTTCGAGAGACCCAGTACTTC

V gene: TRBV9
clone size: NA
J gene: TRBJ2-7
D gene: TRBD1
CDR3 protein: CASSASNRGDPMDYEQYF
CDR3 DNA: TGTGCCAGCAGCGCGTCGAACAGGGGGGACCCGATGGACTACGAGCAGTACTTC

V gene: TRBV28
clone size: NA
J gene: TRBJ2-7
D gene: TRBD1
CDR3 protein: CASRQGAYEQYF
CDR3 DNA: TGTGCCAGCAGACAGGGGGCCTACGAGCAGTACTTC

V gene: TRBV5-8
clone size: NA
J gene: TRBJ2-6
D gene: TRBD1
CDR3 protein: CASSMDRDRVTGGANVLTF
CDR3 DNA: TGTGCCAGCAGCATGGACCGGGACAGGGTGACGGGTGGGGCCAACGTCCTGACTTTC

V gene: TRBV7-9
clone size: NA
J gene: TRBJ2-5
D gene: NA
CDR3 protein: CASSSRLTQETQYF
CDR3 DNA: TGTGCCAGCAGCTCGCGACTAACTCAAGAGACCCAGTACTTC

V gene: TRBV30
clone size: NA
J gene: TRBJ2-1
D gene: NA
CDR3 protein: CAWSVHRGGTFF
CDR3 DNA: TGTGCCTGGAGTGTACACCGCGGCGGTACGTTCTTC

V gene: TRBV28
clone size: NA
J gene: TRBJ2-1
D gene: TRBD1
CDR3 protein: CASSIGQGDNEQFF
CDR3 DNA: TGTGCCAGCAGTATCGGACAGGGGGACAATGAGCAGTTCTTC

V gene: TRBV6-5
clone size: NA
J gene: TRBJ1-5
D gene: NA
CDR3 protein: CASSPGQPYNQPQHF
CDR3 DNA: TGTGCCAGCAGTCCCGGACAGCCTTACAATCAGCCCCAGCATTTT

V gene: TRBV5-1
clone size: NA
J gene: TRBJ2-7
D gene: TRBD1
CDR3 protein: CASSLYDRGTYEQYF
CDR3 DNA: TGCGCCAGCAGCTTGTATGACAGGGGCACCTACGAGCAGTACTTC

V gene: TRBV10-1
clone size: NA
J gene: TRBJ2-7
D gene: TRBD2
CDR3 protein: CASRGGDSYEQYF
CDR3 DNA: TGCGCCAGCAGGGGGGGGGACTCCTACGAGCAGTACTTC

V gene: TRBV28
clone size: NA
J gene: TRBJ2-1
D gene: TRBD2
CDR3 protein: CASSPPTAGGYNEQFF
CDR3 DNA: TGTGCCAGCAGTCCCCCCACAGCGGGAGGATACAATGAGCAGTTCTTC

V gene: TRBV19
clone size: NA
J gene: TRBJ1-2
D gene: NA
CDR3 protein: CASSMMGPMSNYGYTF
CDR3 DNA: TGTGCCAGTAGTATGATGGGGCCAATGTCTAACTATGGCTACACCTTC

V gene: TRBV29-1
clone size: few
J gene: TRBJ1-1
D gene: NA
CDR3 protein: CSVAMNTEAFF
CDR3 DNA: TGCAGCGTTGCAATGAACACTGAAGCTTTCTTT

V gene: TRBV5-1
clone size: NA
J gene: TRBJ1-1
D gene: NA
CDR3 protein: CASSYKTGNTEAFF
CDR3 DNA: TGCGCCAGCAGCTATAAGACGGGGAACACTGAAGCTTTCTTT

V gene: TRBV5-4
clone size: NA
J gene: TRBJ2-4
D gene: TRBD1
CDR3 protein: CASSLKQGANIQYF
CDR3 DNA: TGTGCCAGCAGCTTGAAACAGGGGGCAAACATTCAGTACTTC

V gene: TRBV14
clone size: few
J gene: TRBJ1-1
D gene: NA
CDR3 protein: CASSPGGNTEAFF
CDR3 DNA: TGTGCCAGCAGCCCGGGAGGGAACACTGAAGCTTTCTTT

V gene: TRBV7-2
clone size: NA
J gene: TRBJ1-1
D gene: NA
CDR3 protein: CASSLYRGEAFF
CDR3 DNA: TGTGCCAGCAGCTTATATAGGGGCGAAGCTTTCTTT

V gene: TRBV6-1
clone size: NA
J gene: TRBJ1-3
D gene: NA
CDR3 protein: CASSELTGPGNTIYF
CDR3 DNA: TGTGCCAGCAGTGAATTGACAGGCCCCGGAAACACCATATATTTT

V gene: TRBV7-2
clone size: NA
J gene: TRBJ2-7
D gene: TRBD1
CDR3 protein: CASSLGQVFYEQYF
CDR3 DNA: TGTGCCAGCAGCCTGGGACAGGTTTTTTACGAGCAGTACTTC